This T cell receptor beta chain was identified in a study of blood T cell repertoires in COVID-19. The wider study: Acute and convalescent COVID-19 specimens originated in the United States, Italy and Spain.

The CDR3 covers 14 residues. Germline CDR1 SGHTA, CDR2 FQGNSA. V dropped 3 bases and J dropped 0; count of bases not matched to a gene: 1. The cohort comprised adults aged about 18 to 100 years residing in approximately 25 US areas. On this clone itself: Other nucleotide sequences in the sample specify the same CDR3.

Authors' analysis steps: Reference gene primer amplification gave nucleated cell count estimates. Generated by immunoSEQ multiplex PCR, the TCRdb table keeps only in-frame clones and is missing some. The DNA gave D and trimming, while V, J and clone size come from that table. This table has 230,000 or so clones, 65% to 85% appearing once. The specimen was PBMCs or T cells enriched from blood (not recorded which). J is TRBJ2-7 and V is TRBV7-2; TRBD2 matches 8 bases. The TCR comes from a man aged 50-60 years who had recovered from COVID-19. The CDR3 DNA sequence: TGTGCCAGCAGCTTGAGCGGGAGCTCCTACGAGCAGTACTTC. Its translation: CASSLSGSSYEQYF.